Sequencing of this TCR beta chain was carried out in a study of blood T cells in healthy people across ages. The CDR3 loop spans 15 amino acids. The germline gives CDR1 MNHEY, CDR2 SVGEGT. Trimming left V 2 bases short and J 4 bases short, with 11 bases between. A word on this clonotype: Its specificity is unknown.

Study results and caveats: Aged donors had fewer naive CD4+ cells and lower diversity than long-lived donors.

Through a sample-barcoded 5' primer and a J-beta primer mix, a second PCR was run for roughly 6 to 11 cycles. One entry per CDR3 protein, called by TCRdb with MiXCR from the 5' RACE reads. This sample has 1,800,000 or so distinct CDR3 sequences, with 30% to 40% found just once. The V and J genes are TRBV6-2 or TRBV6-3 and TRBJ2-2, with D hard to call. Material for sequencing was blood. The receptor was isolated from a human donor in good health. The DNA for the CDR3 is TGTGCCAGCAGTTACGCTAGAATGATCACCGGGGAGCTGTTTTTT. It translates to CASSYARMITGELFF.